This entry features one T cell receptor beta chain sequence. The target antigen is unknown. This entry belongs to a study of graft-versus-host responses after intestinal transplantation. On the study more broadly: Each transplant was multivisceral, liver-intestinal, or isolated intestinal. Anti-thymocyte globulin served as induction for all recipients, who then took tacrolimus and steroids for about 3 years. General study findings and limits: Graft-donor T cell macrochimerism coincided with high graft-versus-host to host-versus-graft clonal ratios in allografts. Detected in recipient marrow were GvH clones, some of which were first observed in ileum or blood.

Profiling relied on immunoSEQ multiplex PCR, and the TCRdb table lists in-frame clones only, not all of them. Of about 88,000 clones listed, around 93% were seen once; the top ten hold around 0.19%. The receptor's source is a human donor who was the organ donor for an intestinal transplant. The sample consisted of unstimulated CD4+ T cells sorted from spleen or lymph node cells, taken before transplant.

CDR3 in DNA: TGTGCCAGCAGCGTATTCGGTGGAAACACCATATATTTT. This codes for CASSVFGGNTIYF. J is TRBJ1-3 and V is TRBV9; D unclear. CDR1 and CDR2 from the germline V gene are SGDLS and YYNGEE. This CDR3 comprises 13 residues. Trimming shortened V by 1 base and J by 3 bases, and 5 bases separated the two germline ends.